The clone carrying this TCR beta chain was detected ten times or more. Its antigen is not known. Building of the TCR beta libraries involved iRepertoire HTBI primers and Arm-PCR of CDR3 regions. One entry per CDR3 protein results from TCRdb running MiXCR on the multiplex PCR reads. The table shows around 510,000 distinct CDR3 sequences, with roughly 20% occurring only once. The data are from a study of regulatory T cells in long-lasting Graves disease. Overall study results and limits: Under persistent disease, TRBV28, TRBJ1-2 and TRBJ2-5 were used preferentially. Whereas 966 public clonotypes were shared by new patients, persistent patients shared more, at a few thousand. Persistent-disease Graves' patients showed less TCR diversity than new cases.

Described time point: persistent/refractory GD, antithyroid drugs over 5 years with positive TRAb. Making the TCR library involved RNA that had been extracted from PBMCs. Germline CDR1 and CDR2: MDHEN and SYDVKM. V lost 5 bases, J lost 4 bases, and 30 bases lay in between. This CDR3 has 19 amino acids. The origin of this receptor is a female donor with Graves disease. This chain connects TRBV28 to TRBJ2-7; the D gene is possibly TRBD2 (5 bases). Sequencing was performed on peripheral blood mononuclear cells (PBMCs), taken when the disease was refractory, from a patient treated with antithyroid drugs. This CDR3 is CASSPPPVRSSSSGYEQYF. In nucleotides, the CDR3 is TGTGCCAGCAGTCCCCCCCCAGTGCGTAGTTCTAGCTCCGGGTACGAGCAGTACTTC.